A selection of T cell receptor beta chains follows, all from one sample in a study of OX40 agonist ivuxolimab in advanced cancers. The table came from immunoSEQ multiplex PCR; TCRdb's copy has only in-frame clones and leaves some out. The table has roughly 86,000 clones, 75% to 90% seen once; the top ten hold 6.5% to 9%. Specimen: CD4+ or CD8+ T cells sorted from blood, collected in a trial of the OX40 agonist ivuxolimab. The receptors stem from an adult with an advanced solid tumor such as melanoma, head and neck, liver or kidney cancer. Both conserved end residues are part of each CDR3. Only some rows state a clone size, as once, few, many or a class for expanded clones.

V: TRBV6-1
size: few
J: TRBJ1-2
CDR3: CASTGGTGGYGYTF

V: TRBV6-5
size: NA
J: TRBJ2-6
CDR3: CASFGSPGANVLTF

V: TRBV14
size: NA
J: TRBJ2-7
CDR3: CASSQTGTSVSYEQYF

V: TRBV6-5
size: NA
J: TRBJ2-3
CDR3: CASSYSLAASTDTQYF

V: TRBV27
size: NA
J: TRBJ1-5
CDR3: CASSVGRYNQPQHF

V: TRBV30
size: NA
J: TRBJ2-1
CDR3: CAWSDNEQFF

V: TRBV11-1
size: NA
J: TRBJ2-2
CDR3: CASSLLLGTGTGELFF

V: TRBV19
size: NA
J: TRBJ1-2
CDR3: CASNFNGYTF

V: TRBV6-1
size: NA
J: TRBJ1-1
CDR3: CASSDPGISEAFF

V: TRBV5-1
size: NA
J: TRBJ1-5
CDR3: CASSLAGTVNQPQHF

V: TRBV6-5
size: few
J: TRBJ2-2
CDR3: CASRSPGLSRGELFF

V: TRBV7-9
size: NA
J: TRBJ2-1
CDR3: CASSLARYNEQFF

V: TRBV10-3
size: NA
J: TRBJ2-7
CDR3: CAISGAERDDDEQYF

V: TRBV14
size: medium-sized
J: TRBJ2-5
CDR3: CASSQARETQYF

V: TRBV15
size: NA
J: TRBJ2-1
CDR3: CATSRDSSPPNEQFF

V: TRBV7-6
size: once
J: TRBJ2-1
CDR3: CASSSNPGQVGNEQFF